Reported below is one T cell receptor (beta chain). Its specificity is not known. Germline V gives CDR1 SGHVS, CDR2 FQNEAQ. There are 12 residues in the CDR3. V lost 5 bases and J lost 3, with 8 bases in between. All patients relapsed after autologous stem cell transplantation, and brentuximab vedotin exposure varied. The source of the sample is a study of PD-1 blockade in classical Hodgkin lymphoma. Study-wide findings and caveats: By C4D1, CD4+ diversity increased significantly, especially in complete responders. Relative to healthy donors, newly diagnosed patients reportedly had lower baseline TCR diversity, which was reported as lower still in relapsed/refractory patients. Baseline diversity in complete responders resembled that of newly diagnosed patients.

The method was immunoSEQ multiplex PCR; TCRdb's version includes in-frame clones alone and lacks a portion of them. The repertoire holds 55,000 to 80,000 clones, with roughly 91% as singletons. The chain uses TRBV7-8 and TRBJ2-7, with a tentative D call TRBD2 (5 bases). The sequence derives from a human donor with classical Hodgkin lymphoma. The sample here was peripheral blood mononuclear cells (PBMCs), taken at baseline. CDR3 nucleotide sequence: TGTGCCAGCAGCCCCCGGGACTACGAGCAGTACTTC. Its protein product is CASSPRDYEQYF.